These 18 T cell receptor beta chains share one sample of origin, sequenced in a study of cytomegalovirus exposure and HLA in healthy donors. The PCR contained 60 Vbeta and 13 Jbeta primers. TCRdb keeps only in-frame clones here, not all; method: immunoSEQ multiplex PCR. The sample consists of about 160,000 clones, about 80% of them appearing once. Sequenced: PBMCs. The receptors here all came from a man aged 18 to 35 in good health and CMV-seropositive.

The rearrangement joins TRBV5-1 to TRBJ1-3, with TRBD1 identical over 8 bases. CDR3 length: 15 amino acids. Trimming took 0 bases from V and 1 from J; bases not matched to a gene: 0. The germline CDR1 and CDR2 sequences are SGHRS and YFSETQ. CDR3 amino acids: CASSLGTGSGNTIYF. The CDR3, as DNA: TGCGCCAGCAGCTTGGGGACAGGGTCTGGAAACACCATATATTTT.

The chain joins TRBV9 to TRBJ2-6, with a tentative D call TRBD1 (5 bases). The CDR3 has 20 residues. V lost 0 bases to trimming and J lost 0 bases, with 19 bases between them. Germline values: CDR1 SGDLS, CDR2 YYNGEE. CDR3 loop: CASSVESPASGFSGANVLTF. The CDR3 region has the DNA TGTGCCAGCAGCGTAGAGTCCCCCGCTTCAGGGTTCTCTGGGGCCAACGTCCTGACTTTC.

The CDR3 spells CASSEIVGGPDTQYF. Written as DNA, the CDR3 is TGTGCCAGCAGTGAAATTGTAGGGGGCCCAGATACGCAGTATTTT. The chain recombines TRBV2 with TRBJ2-3; TRBD1 aligns across 7 bases. With 2 bases clipped from V and 4 bases from J, the junction kept 6 bases outside the gene matches. The length of the CDR3 is 15 residues. Germline lookup yields CDR1 SNHLY and CDR2 FYNNEI.

This clone was counted only a few times. V and J are TRBV2 and TRBJ2-7; D is unresolved. This CDR3 comprises 13 residues. Trimming stripped 7 bases from V and 3 bases from J, with 13 bases between. CDR1 and CDR2 (germline): SNHLY, FYNNEI. CDR3 nucleotide sequence: TGTGCCAGCACCTCATCGACTGGCTACGAGCAGTACTTC. Amino acids: CASTSSTGYEQYF.

This sequence joins TRBV6-1 and TRBJ2-7; 8 nucleotides line up with TRBD2. The CDR3 sequence is 15 residues long. The V and J ends lost 3 bases and 2 bases, in that order; junction bases with no gene match: 6. Per the germline V gene, CDR1 is MNHNS and CDR2 is SASEGT. DNA for the CDR3: TGTGCCAGCAGTGAGGAGCGGGAGAGGGCCTACGAGCAGTACTTC. Amino acid sequence: CASSEERERAYEQYF.

The chain combines TRBV25-1 with TRBJ2-1; tentative D call: TRBD1 (5 bases). The germline V and J ends were trimmed by 3 bases and 10 bases, with 19 bases remaining between them. The length of the CDR3 is 15 residues. Germline values: CDR1 MGHDK, CDR2 SYGVNS. The DNA of the CDR3 is TGTGCCAGCAGTGACTCTTCCAGGGTGAAAGGAGAGCAGTTCTTC. Its translation is CASSDSSRVKGEQFF. Full variable domain (outside the CDR3, taken from reference TRBV25-1 and TRBJ2-1): EADIYQTPRYLVIGTGKKITLECSQTMGHDKMYWYQQDPGMELHLIHYSYGVNSTEKGDLSSESTVSRIRTEHFPLTLESARPSHTSQYLCASSDSSRVKGEQFFGPGTRLTVL.

V and J are TRBV28 and TRBJ2-7; the D gene is possibly TRBD2 (6 bases). Germline V gives CDR1 MDHEN, CDR2 SYDVKM. The V end lost 1 base, the J end lost 1 base, and 11 bases lay between the germline ends. The CDR3 consists of 15 residues. The CDR3 DNA reads as TGTGCCAGCAGTTTATTTGGGACTGGGTCCTACGAGCAGTACTTC. Translated: CASSLFGTGSYEQYF.

The rearrangement uses TRBV7-9 and TRBJ2-7; D gene ambiguous. Germline V gene sequence: CDR1 SEHNR, CDR2 FQNEAQ (reference sequence). V gave up 3 bases and J gave up 1 base, with 10 bases separating them. The CDR3 has 14 amino acids. The CDR3: CASSFNARSYEQYF. CDR3 sequence (DNA): TGTGCCAGCAGCTTCAATGCCAGGTCCTACGAGCAGTACTTC. Drawing the rest from reference TRBV7-9 and TRBJ2-7, the complete variable domain is DTGVSQNPRHKITKRGQNVTFRCDPISEHNRLYWYRQTLGQGPEFLTYFQNEAQLEKSRLLSDRFSAERPKGSFSTLEIQRTEQGDSAMYLCASSFNARSYEQYFGPGTRLTVT.

The chain recombines TRBV25-1 with TRBJ2-7, with 9 bases matching TRBD1. CDR3 length: 14 amino acids. Unmatched junction bases numbered 3, after V lost 4 bases and J lost 2 bases. Germline CDR1 reads MGHDK; CDR2 reads SYGVNS. The CDR3 is CASSVTGGPYEQYF. In DNA form, the CDR3 reads TGTGCCAGCAGTGTTACAGGGGGCCCCTACGAGCAGTACTTC.

The rearrangement uses TRBV5-4 and TRBJ1-4, with TRBD1 matching 12 bases. This CDR3 has 18 amino acids. From germline, CDR1 is SGHNT and CDR2 YYREEE (reference sequence). V was pared by 4 bases and J by 8 bases, with 15 bases of the junction left unmatched. The CDR3 DNA sequence: TGTGCCAGCAGCGCCTCCGGGACAGGGGGCTTGGATAAAGAAAAACTGTTTTTT. Encoded protein: CASSASGTGGLDKEKLFF.

This chain connects TRBV4-2 to TRBJ1-6; possibly TRBD1 for D (5 bases). The CDR3 loop spans 15 amino acids. V lost 4 bases, J lost 5 bases, and 12 bases lay in between. Germline V gene lookup returns CDR1 LGHNA and CDR2 YNFKEQ. CDR3 sequence reads: CASSPPGGDNSPLHF. CDR3 sequence (DNA): TGTGCCAGCAGCCCCCCGGGGGGGGATAATTCACCCCTCCACTTT.

The chain carries TRBV2 and TRBJ2-2; the match to TRBD2 covers 11 bases. Germline CDR1 SNHLY, CDR2 FYNNEI. V gave up 7 bases and J gave up 1 base; unmatched junction bases: 14. The CDR3 runs 19 residues. Here the CDR3 DNA reads TGTGCCAGCACTTGGCTCTGGTATACTAGCGGGGGGAACACCGGGGAGCTGTTTTTT. It translates to CASTWLWYTSGGNTGELFF.

The chain couples TRBV6-6 to TRBJ1-3; 8 bases agree with TRBD1. V lost 5 bases and J lost 4; bases outside the gene matches: 10. CDR1 and CDR2 (germline): MNHNY, SVGAGI (reference sequence). The CDR3 runs to 16 residues. The CDR3 region has the DNA TGTGCCAGCAGTACGGATTTCAGGGGGCTGGGAAACACCATATATTTT. Encoded protein: CASSTDFRGLGNTIYF.

The chain couples TRBV27 to TRBJ2-7; 12 positions match TRBD2. This CDR3 spans 15 amino acids. Germline V lookup: CDR1 MNHEY, CDR2 SMNVEV (reference sequence). V was clipped by 8 bases and J by 0 bases; unmatched bases: 5. The CDR3 here is CASSLTSGSSYEQYF. In nucleotides, the CDR3 is TGTGCCAGCTCCTTGACTAGCGGGAGCTCCTACGAGCAGTACTTC.

This chain connects TRBV5-1 to TRBJ2-1; 14 bases are a match to TRBD2. Trimming cost V 2 bases and J 6 bases; bases outside gene matches: 4. CDR1 and CDR2 from the germline V gene are SGHRS and YFSETQ. This CDR3 comprises 16 residues. The CDR3 DNA reads as TGCGCCAGCAGCTTCGGGGGGACTAGCGGGAGCAATGAGCAGTTCTTC. It yields the protein CASSFGGTSGSNEQFF.

The DNA for the CDR3 is TGCGCCAGCAGCCTCCTCTCTGGGGCCAACGTCCTGACTTTC. Its translation is CASSLLSGANVLTF. The chain joins TRBV4-1 to TRBJ2-6; D is undetermined. This CDR3 spans 14 amino acids. Trimming cost V 4 bases and J 0 bases, with 4 bases left between them. In germline, CDR1 is MGHRA, CDR2 YSYEKL.

The chain recombines TRBV11-2 with TRBJ2-7; the D gene is possibly TRBD1 (6 bases). Trimming removed 1 base at V and 2 bases at J, with 12 bases between. Germline V gene data show CDR1 as SGHAT and CDR2 as FQNNGV. The length of the CDR3 is 15 residues. As DNA, the CDR3 is TGTGCCAGCAGCTTAGTAGCAGGGGCCCCCTACGAGCAGTACTTC. Translating it yields CASSLVAGAPYEQYF.

J is TRBJ2-1 and V is TRBV27; the match to TRBD2 covers 8 bases. CDR3 length equals 15 residues. The germline CDR1 and CDR2 sequences are MNHEY and SMNVEV (reference sequence). The V and J ends lost 10 bases and 6 bases, in that order; junction bases with no gene match: 14. The CDR3 nucleotides read TGTGCCACCCGCCCGGGGGGGCAAATTCGCAATGAGCAGTTCTTC. It specifies CATRPGGQIRNEQFF.